Here is one T cell receptor beta chain with its context. Its antigen remains unidentified. Method: immunoSEQ multiplex PCR; TCRdb's copy keeps in-frame clones and lacks some. The sample contains roughly 67,000 clones, 88% of which appear only once. CDR1 SGHTA and CDR2 FQGNSA come from the germline V gene. Trimming pared 1 base from V and 10 bases from J, leaving 14 bases between. This CDR3 is built from 15 residues. This sample is drawn from a study of T cell responses to AZD1222 COVID-19 vaccine. General study findings and limits: Only a handful of AZD1222 recipients tested seropositive at baseline. None of the repertoires were sampled until the peak T cell response had passed. Recipients of two AZD1222 doses showed rising Spike-specific TCR breadth and depth. Among the donors, most were white British and more were female, and clonal diversity was possibly underestimated.

Here the sequenced sample was peripheral blood, taken on day 0 of AZD1222 vaccination. V usage is TRBV7-2 and J usage is TRBJ1-6; TRBD1 is a possible D gene (6 bases). This sequence originates from an adult in good health. The CDR3 DNA is TGTGCCAGCAGCTTAGGTCAGGGGCAGGGGTCACCCCTCCACTTT. Its translation is CASSLGQGQGSPLHF.